A single sample is the source of the 2 T cell receptor beta chains below, sequenced in a study of T cells in Graves' hyperthyroidism and ophthalmopathy. There were TCR beta CDR3 regions amplified from RNA transcripts. HTBI primers were the set used in a first-round RT-PCR of the TCR CDR3. TCRdb independently ran MiXCR on the multiplex PCR reads; one entry per CDR3 protein. In the table there are nearly 600,000 distinct CDR3 sequences, 14% of which are singletons. Sequenced input: blood. Source of these receptors: a woman between 18 and 29 years old with Graves' ophthalmopathy.

The table lists this clonotype with many counts. V gene TRBV15 combines with J gene TRBJ2-1, with 9 bases matching TRBD1. The CDR3 sequence is 17 residues long. V trimming: 5 bases; J trimming: 5 bases; junction bases outside the gene matches: 13. Germline values: CDR1 LNHNV, CDR2 YYDKDF (reference sequence). The CDR3 reads CATSGDWTGAKDNEQFF. The CDR3, as DNA: TGTGCCACCAGCGGGGATTGGACAGGGGCAAAGGACAATGAGCAGTTCTTC.

This clonotype has only a few counts. The chain couples TRBV30 to TRBJ2-4; tentatively, D is TRBD2 (7 bases). Trimming left V 0 bases short and J 6 bases short, with 12 bases between. The germline V gene has CDR1 GTSNPN and CDR2 SVGIG (reference sequence). The CDR3 has 14 amino acids. CDR3 protein: CAWSVGAGANIQYF. Written as DNA, the CDR3 is TGTGCCTGGAGTGTAGGGGCGGGGGCAAACATTCAGTACTTC.